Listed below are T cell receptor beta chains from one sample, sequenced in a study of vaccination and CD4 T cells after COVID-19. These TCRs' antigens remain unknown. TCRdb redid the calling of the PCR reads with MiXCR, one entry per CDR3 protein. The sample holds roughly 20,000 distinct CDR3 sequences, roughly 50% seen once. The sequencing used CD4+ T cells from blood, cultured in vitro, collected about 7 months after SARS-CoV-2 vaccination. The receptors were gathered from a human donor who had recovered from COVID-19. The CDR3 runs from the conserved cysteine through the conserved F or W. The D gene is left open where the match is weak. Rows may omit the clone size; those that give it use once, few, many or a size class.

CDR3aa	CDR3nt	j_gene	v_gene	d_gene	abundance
CASSRRQGTYGYTF	TGTGCCAGCAGCCGACGACAGGGGACCTATGGCTACACCTTC	TRBJ1-2	TRBV7-2	TRBD1	few
CSARTGNTEAFF	TGCAGTGCTAGGACCGGAAACACTGAAGCTTTCTTT	TRBJ1-1	TRBV20-1	.	.
CATSTRDSSTDTQYF	TGTGCCACCTCAACTAGGGACTCTAGCACAGATACGCAGTATTTT	TRBJ2-3	TRBV24-1	.	.
CASSSDGGHTEAFF	TGTGCCAGCAGCTCGGACGGTGGCCACACTGAAGCTTTCTTT	TRBJ1-1	TRBV11-3	.	few
CSARAGINQPQHF	TGCAGTGCTAGAGCAGGGATTAATCAGCCCCAGCATTTT	TRBJ1-5	TRBV20-1	.	few
CASSYPGGGSYNEQFF	TGTGCCAGCAGTTACCCCGGGGGGGGCTCCTACAATGAGCAGTTCTTC	TRBJ2-1	TRBV6-5	TRBD2	.
CASSHQGGPGDRGYTF	TGTGCCAGCAGCCACCAGGGAGGCCCGGGGGATCGCGGCTACACCTTC	TRBJ1-2	TRBV7-2	.	.
CSATGQYNSPLHF	TGCAGTGCTACTGGGCAGTATAATTCACCCCTCCACTTT	TRBJ1-6	TRBV20-1	.	.
CASSDLGLENSPLHF	TGTGCCAGCAGTGACCTGGGGTTGGAAAATTCACCCCTCCACTTT	TRBJ1-6	TRBV6-4	.	few
CASSLNIPGGEQYF	TGTGCCAGCAGCCTTAACATTCCAGGGGGGGAGCAGTACTTC	TRBJ2-7	TRBV7-9	.	.
CASSLAAEQFF	TGTGCCAGCAGTCTAGCGGCTGAGCAGTTCTTC	TRBJ2-1	TRBV6-2/TRBV6-3	TRBD2	once
CASSLGRQVLSYEQYF	TGTGCCAGCAGCTTAGGCCGACAGGTTCTATCCTACGAGCAGTACTTC	TRBJ2-7	TRBV7-8	.	once
CASSQAGTVETQYF	TGTGCCAGCAGCCAGGCGGGAACGGTGGAGACCCAGTACTTC	TRBJ2-5	TRBV4-2	.	.
CSANDNRGTTGELFF	TGCAGTGCTAATGATAACAGGGGTACCACCGGGGAGCTGTTTTTT	TRBJ2-2	TRBV20-1	TRBD1	.
CSASRRGAPDTQYF	TGCAGTGCCAGCCGCCGGGGGGCCCCAGATACGCAGTATTTT	TRBJ2-3	TRBV20-1	.	.
CASSQVVNTEAFF	TGTGCCAGCAGCCAAGTAGTGAACACTGAAGCTTTCTTT	TRBJ1-1	TRBV4-2	.	.
CSARDSRSTDTQYF	TGCAGTGCTAGAGATTCAAGGAGCACAGATACGCAGTATTTT	TRBJ2-3	TRBV20-1	.	few
CSAISGRAISPQHF	TGCAGTGCTATTTCGGGACGGGCCATCAGCCCCCAGCATTTT	TRBJ1-5	TRBV20-1	.	.
CASSLGQANTGELFF	TGTGCCAGCAGCCTGGGACAGGCGAACACCGGGGAGCTGTTTTTT	TRBJ2-2	TRBV11-3	TRBD1	.
CASSPGTGRNEQFF	TGTGCCAGCAGCCCCGGGACAGGGAGGAATGAGCAGTTCTTC	TRBJ2-1	TRBV7-2	TRBD1	few
CASIATGVYHEQYF	TGTGCCAGCATAGCGACAGGGGTCTACCACGAGCAGTACTTC	TRBJ2-7	TRBV6-1	TRBD1	.
CASSEAGPHYGYTF	TGTGCCAGCAGTGAGGCGGGCCCCCACTATGGCTACACCTTC	TRBJ1-2	TRBV2	.	.
CASSNGVTEAFF	TGTGCCAGCAGTAATGGGGTTACTGAAGCTTTCTTT	TRBJ1-1	TRBV6-2/TRBV6-3	.	.
CASNDRPGNSHEQYF	TGTGCCAGCAATGATCGTCCAGGGAATAGCCACGAGCAGTACTTC	TRBJ2-7	TRBV6-1	.	.
CASSPRLAGSTYEQYF	TGTGCCAGCAGCCCTCGACTAGCGGGCTCTACCTACGAGCAGTACTTC	TRBJ2-7	TRBV21-1	.	.
CASRRLAGGEQYF	TGTGCCAGCAGGCGACTAGCGGGAGGCGAGCAGTACTTC	TRBJ2-7	TRBV6-2/TRBV6-3	TRBD2	once
CASSLYGRTADTQYF	TGTGCCAGCAGCTTATACGGGAGGACGGCAGATACGCAGTATTTT	TRBJ2-3	TRBV7-2	TRBD2	.